Here is one T cell receptor (beta chain) with its context. The sample is drawn from a study of blood T cell repertoires in COVID-19. Study in general: Donors in the United States, Italy and Spain gave samples during acute or convalescent COVID-19. The cDNA or gDNA used as material had been derived from T cells, B-cell-depleted T cells, or PBMCs.

The CDR3 contains 16 residues. Germline V gives CDR1 SGHRS, CDR2 YFSETQ. With V trimmed by 3 bases and J by 3 bases, 5 bases remained unmatched. Authors' analysis steps: Reference gene primer amplification gave nucleated cell count estimates. The repertoire was sequenced with immunoSEQ multiplex PCR; TCRdb's copy has only in-frame clones and lacks some. V, J and clone size are taken as reported in that table, and D and trimming were inferred from the DNA itself. The data show 120,000 or so clones, 83% seen once. The chain uses TRBV5-1 and TRBJ2-2, with 10 nucleotides matching TRBD1. Sequenced: peripheral blood. The TCR sequence derives from an elderly man with active or convalescent COVID-19. This chain's CDR3 is CASSSDRGRYTGELFF. Written as DNA, the CDR3 is TGCGCCAGCAGCTCTGACAGGGGGCGATACACCGGGGAGCTGTTTTTT.